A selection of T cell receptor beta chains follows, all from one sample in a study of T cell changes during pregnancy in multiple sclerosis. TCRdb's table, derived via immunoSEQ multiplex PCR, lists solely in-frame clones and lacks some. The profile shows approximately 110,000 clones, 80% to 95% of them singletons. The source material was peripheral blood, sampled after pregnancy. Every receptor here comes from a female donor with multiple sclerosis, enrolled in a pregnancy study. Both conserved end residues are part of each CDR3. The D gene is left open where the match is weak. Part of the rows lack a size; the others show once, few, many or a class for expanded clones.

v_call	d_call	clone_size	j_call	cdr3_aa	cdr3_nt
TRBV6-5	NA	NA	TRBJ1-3	CASSYSDMGAGNTIYF	TGTGCCAGCAGTTACTCCGATATGGGAGCTGGAAACACCATATATTTT
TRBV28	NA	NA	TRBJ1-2	CASSPQGRTNYGYTF	TGTGCCAGCTCCCCCCAGGGCAGAACTAACTATGGCTACACCTTC
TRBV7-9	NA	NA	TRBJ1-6	CASSLTPAPRSYNSPLHF	TGTGCCAGCAGCCTCACTCCAGCCCCCAGGTCCTATAATTCACCCCTCCACTTT
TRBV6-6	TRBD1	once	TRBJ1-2	CASCLLGQGNYGYTF	TGTGCCAGCTGCCTGTTGGGACAGGGTAACTATGGCTACACCTTC
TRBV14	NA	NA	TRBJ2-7	CASSQALVGEQYF	TGTGCCAGCAGCCAAGCACTAGTCGGCGAGCAGTACTTC
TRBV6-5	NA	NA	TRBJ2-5	CASSYAGSQETQYF	TGTGCCAGCAGTTACGCAGGGTCCCAAGAGACCCAGTACTTC
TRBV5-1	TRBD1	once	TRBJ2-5	CASSTGEGGPETQYF	TGCGCCAGCAGCACCGGAGAAGGGGGCCCAGAGACCCAGTACTTC
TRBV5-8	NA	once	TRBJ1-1	CASSLTVTEAFF	TGTGCCAGCAGCTTGACAGTCACTGAAGCTTTCTTT
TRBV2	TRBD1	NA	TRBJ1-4	CASSGTGVEKLFF	TGTGCCAGCAGTGGGACAGGGGTTGAAAAACTGTTTTTT
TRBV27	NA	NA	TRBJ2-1	CASSLLGDRVNEQFF	TGTGCCAGCAGTTTATTAGGGGATCGCGTGAATGAGCAGTTCTTC
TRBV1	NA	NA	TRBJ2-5	CTSSQDPQRGWETQYF	TGCACCAGCAGCCAAGATCCTCAGCGGGGTTGGGAGACCCAGTACTTC
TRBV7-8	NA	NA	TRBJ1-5	CASSSKLSNQPQHF	TGTGCCAGCAGTTCGAAACTTAGCAATCAGCCCCAGCATTTT
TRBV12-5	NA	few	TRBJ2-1	CASGGEGNEQFF	TGTGCTAGTGGAGGGGAAGGAAATGAGCAGTTCTTC
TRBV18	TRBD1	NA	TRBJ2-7	CASSRGQDVEQYF	TGTGCCAGCTCACGAGGACAGGATGTCGAGCAGTACTTC
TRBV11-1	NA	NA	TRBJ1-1	CASSLFAGDAEAFF	TGTGCCAGCAGCTTATTCGCGGGGGACGCTGAAGCTTTCTTT
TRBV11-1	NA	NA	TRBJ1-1	CASSRFNTEAFF	TGTGCCAGCAGTAGATTCAACACTGAAGCTTTCTTT
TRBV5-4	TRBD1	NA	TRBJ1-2	CASNPGGGGYTF	TGTGCCAGCAACCCAGGGGGCGGGGGCTACACCTTC
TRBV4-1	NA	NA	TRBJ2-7	CASSQLYGEQYF	TGCGCCAGCAGCCAACTATATGGCGAGCAGTACTTC
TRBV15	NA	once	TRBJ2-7	CATSRDRTGTYEQYF	TGTGCCACCAGCAGAGATCGTACAGGGACCTACGAGCAGTACTTC
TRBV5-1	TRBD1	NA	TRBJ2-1	CASSLGVGQGKSLGEQFF	TGCGCCAGCAGCTTGGGGGTGGGACAGGGAAAAAGCCTAGGGGAGCAGTTCTTC